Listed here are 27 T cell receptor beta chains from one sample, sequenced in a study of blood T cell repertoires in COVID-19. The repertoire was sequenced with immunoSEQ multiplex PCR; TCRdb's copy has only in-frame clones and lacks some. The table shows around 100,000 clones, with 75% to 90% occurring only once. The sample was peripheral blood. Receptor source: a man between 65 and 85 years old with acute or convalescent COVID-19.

The CDR3 sequence: CASSDGGSEAFF. CDR3 nucleotide sequence: TGTGCCAGCAGTGACGGGGGGTCTGAAGCTTTCTTT. The rearrangement uses TRBV6-4 and TRBJ1-1, with a tentative D call TRBD1 (5 bases). The V end lost 2 bases, the J end lost 6 bases, and 7 bases lay between the germline ends. The CDR3 consists of 12 residues. Germline V gives CDR1 MRHNA, CDR2 SNTAGT.

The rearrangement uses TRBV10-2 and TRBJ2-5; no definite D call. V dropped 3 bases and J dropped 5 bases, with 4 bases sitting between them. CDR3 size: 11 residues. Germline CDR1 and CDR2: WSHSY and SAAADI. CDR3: CASSDRETQYF. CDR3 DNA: TGCGCCAGCAGTGACAGGGAGACCCAGTACTTC.

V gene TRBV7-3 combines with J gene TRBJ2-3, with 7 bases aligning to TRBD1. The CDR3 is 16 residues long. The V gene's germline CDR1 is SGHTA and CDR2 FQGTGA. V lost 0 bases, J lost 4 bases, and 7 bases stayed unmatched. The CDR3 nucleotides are TGTGCCAGCAGCTTAACGCAGACAGGGCGGGCAGATACGCAGTATTTT. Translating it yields CASSLTQTGRADTQYF.

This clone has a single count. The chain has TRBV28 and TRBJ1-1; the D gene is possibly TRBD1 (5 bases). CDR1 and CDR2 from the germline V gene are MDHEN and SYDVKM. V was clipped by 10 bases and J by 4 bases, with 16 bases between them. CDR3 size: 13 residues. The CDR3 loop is CAIPRRQGTEAFF. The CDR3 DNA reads TGTGCCATACCCCGGCGGCAGGGCACTGAAGCTTTCTTT.

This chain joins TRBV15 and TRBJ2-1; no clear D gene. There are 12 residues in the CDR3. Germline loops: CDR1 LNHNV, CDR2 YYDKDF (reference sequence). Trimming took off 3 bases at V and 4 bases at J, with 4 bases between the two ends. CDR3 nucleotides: TGTGCCACCAGCAGCCTGTACAATGAGCAGTTCTTC. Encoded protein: CATSSLYNEQFF.

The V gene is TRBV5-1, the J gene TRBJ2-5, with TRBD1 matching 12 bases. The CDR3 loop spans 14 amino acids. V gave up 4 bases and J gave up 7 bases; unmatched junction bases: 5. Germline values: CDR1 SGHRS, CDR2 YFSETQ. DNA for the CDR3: TGCGCCAGCAGCGGGGGGACAGGGGGCGCGACCCAGTACTTC. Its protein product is CASSGGTGGATQYF.

This chain's CDR3 is CASSLSGQGWGEAFF. The CDR3 DNA reads as TGTGCCAGCAGTTTATCGGGACAGGGCTGGGGTGAAGCTTTCTTT. V gene TRBV28 combines with J gene TRBJ1-1; 9 bases align to TRBD1. The CDR3 runs to 15 residues. CDR1 and CDR2 from the germline V gene are MDHEN and SYDVKM. J gave up 7 bases and V 1 base, and 7 bases lay outside the gene matches. Full variable domain (missing parts from reference TRBV28 and TRBJ1-1): DVKVTQSSRYLVKRTGEKVFLECVQDMDHENMFWYRQDPGLGLRLIYFSYDVKMKEKGDIPEGYSVSREKKERFSLILESASTNQTSMYLCASSLSGQGWGEAFFGQGTRLTVV.

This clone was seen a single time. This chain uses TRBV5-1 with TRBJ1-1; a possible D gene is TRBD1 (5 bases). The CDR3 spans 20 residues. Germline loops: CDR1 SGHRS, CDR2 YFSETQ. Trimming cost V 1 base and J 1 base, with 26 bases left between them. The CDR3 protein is CASSLRFQGELSERNTEAFF. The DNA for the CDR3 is TGCGCCAGCAGCTTGCGGTTTCAGGGCGAACTTTCAGAGCGGAACACTGAAGCTTTCTTT.

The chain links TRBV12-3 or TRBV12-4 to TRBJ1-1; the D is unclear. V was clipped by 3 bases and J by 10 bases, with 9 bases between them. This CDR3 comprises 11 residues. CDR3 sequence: CASSFLEGAFF. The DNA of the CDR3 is TGTGCCAGCAGTTTTCTGGAGGGAGCTTTCTTT.

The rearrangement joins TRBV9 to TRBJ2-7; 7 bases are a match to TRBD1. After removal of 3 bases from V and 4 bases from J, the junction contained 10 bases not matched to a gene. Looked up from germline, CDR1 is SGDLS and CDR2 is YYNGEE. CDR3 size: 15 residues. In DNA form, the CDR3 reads TGTGCCAGCAGCGCCGGGACAGCGAACGGTTACGAGCAGTACTTC. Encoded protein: CASSAGTANGYEQYF.

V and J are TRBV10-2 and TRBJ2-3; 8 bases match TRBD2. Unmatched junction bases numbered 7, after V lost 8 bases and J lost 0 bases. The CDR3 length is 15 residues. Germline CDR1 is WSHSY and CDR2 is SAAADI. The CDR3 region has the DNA TGCGCCAGCGGGGAGCGGGGGACTAGCACAGATACGCAGTATTTT. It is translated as CASGERGTSTDTQYF.

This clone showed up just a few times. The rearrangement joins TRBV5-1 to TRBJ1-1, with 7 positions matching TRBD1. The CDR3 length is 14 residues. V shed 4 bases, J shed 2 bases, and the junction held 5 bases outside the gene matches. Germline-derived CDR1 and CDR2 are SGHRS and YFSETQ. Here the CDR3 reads CASSTTGFNTEAFF. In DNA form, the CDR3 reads TGCGCCAGCAGCACGACAGGGTTCAACACTGAAGCTTTCTTT.

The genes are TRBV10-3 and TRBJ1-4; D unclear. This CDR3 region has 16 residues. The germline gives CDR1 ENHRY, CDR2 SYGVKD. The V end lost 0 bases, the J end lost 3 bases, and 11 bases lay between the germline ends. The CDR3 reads CAISESRAASNEKLFF. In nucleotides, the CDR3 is TGTGCCATCAGTGAGTCGAGGGCAGCCTCTAATGAAAAACTGTTTTTT.

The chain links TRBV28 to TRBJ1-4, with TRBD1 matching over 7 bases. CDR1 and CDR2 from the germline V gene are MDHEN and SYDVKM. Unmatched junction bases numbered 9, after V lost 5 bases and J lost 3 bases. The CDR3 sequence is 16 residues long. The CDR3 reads CASSLSSGTANEKLFF. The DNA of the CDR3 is TGTGCCAGCAGTCTCTCTTCCGGGACAGCTAATGAAAAACTGTTTTTT.

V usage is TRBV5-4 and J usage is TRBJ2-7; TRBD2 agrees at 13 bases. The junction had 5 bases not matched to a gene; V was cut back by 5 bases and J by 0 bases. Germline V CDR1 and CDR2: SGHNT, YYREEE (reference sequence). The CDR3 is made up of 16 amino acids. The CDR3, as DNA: TGTGCCAGCAGTTCCCGGACTAGCGGGAGCTCCTACGAGCAGTACTTC. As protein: CASSSRTSGSSYEQYF.

The CDR3 loop is CASSFSGLAKNIQYF. The CDR3 DNA reads as TGTGCCAGCAGCTTTAGCGGCTTAGCCAAAAACATTCAGTACTTC. The V call is TRBV5-4, the J call TRBJ2-4, with a weak D call TRBD2 (6 bases). Trimming removed 2 bases from V and 0 bases from J, with 9 bases in between. Germline assignment: CDR1 SGHNT and CDR2 YYREEE (reference sequence). CDR3 length equals 15 residues.

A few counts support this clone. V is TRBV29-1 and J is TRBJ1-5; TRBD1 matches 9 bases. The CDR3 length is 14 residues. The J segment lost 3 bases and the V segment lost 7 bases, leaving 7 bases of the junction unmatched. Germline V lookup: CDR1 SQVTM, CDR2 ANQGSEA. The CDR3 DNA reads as TGCAGCGCCTCGACAGGGGGTCACAATCAGCCCCAGCATTTT. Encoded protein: CSASTGGHNQPQHF.

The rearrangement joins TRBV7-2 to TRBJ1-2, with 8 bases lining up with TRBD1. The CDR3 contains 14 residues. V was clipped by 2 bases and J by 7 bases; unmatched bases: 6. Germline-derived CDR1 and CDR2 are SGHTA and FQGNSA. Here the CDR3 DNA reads TGTGCCAGCAGCTTAACCAGGGGGCAGGGTGGCTACACCTTC. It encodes CASSLTRGQGGYTF.

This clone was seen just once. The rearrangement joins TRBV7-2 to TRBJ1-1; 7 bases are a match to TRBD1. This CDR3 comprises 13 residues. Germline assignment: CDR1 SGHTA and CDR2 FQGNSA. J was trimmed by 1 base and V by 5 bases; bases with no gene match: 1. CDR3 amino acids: CASSRDRNTEAFF. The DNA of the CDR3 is TGTGCCAGCAGCCGGGACAGGAACACTGAAGCTTTCTTT.

DNA of the CDR3: TGTGCCAGCAGTCTTGGAGCGGGAGCCTACGAGCAGTACTTC. This sequence encodes CASSLGAGAYEQYF. The chain carries TRBV11-2 and TRBJ2-7; 8 positions match TRBD2. The J segment lost 2 bases and the V segment lost 6 bases, leaving 6 bases of the junction unmatched. The germline V gene has CDR1 SGHAT and CDR2 FQNNGV. This CDR3 has 14 residues.

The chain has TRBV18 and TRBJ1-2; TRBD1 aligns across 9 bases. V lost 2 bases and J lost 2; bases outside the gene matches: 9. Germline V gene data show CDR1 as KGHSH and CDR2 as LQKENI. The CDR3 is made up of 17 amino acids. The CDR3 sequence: CASSPEQQGARNYGYTF. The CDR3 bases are TGTGCCAGCTCACCAGAGCAACAGGGGGCGAGAAACTATGGCTACACCTTC.

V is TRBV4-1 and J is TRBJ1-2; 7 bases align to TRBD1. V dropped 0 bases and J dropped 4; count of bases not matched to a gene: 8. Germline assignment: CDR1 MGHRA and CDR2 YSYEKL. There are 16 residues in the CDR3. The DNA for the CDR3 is TGCGCCAGCAGCCAAGACCCCTCGCCAGGGGGCTATGGCTACACCTTC. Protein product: CASSQDPSPGGYGYTF.

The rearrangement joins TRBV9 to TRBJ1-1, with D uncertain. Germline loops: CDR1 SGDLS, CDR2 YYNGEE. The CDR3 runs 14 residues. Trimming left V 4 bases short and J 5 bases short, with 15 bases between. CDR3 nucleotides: TGTGCCAGCAGCCCGCACACCGGAGGGACTGAAGCTTTCTTT. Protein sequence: CASSPHTGGTEAFF.

CDR3 sequence reads: CASSYGTGGDGYTF. For the CDR3, the DNA is TGCGCCAGCAGCTACGGGACAGGGGGCGATGGCTACACCTTC. V is TRBV5-1 and J is TRBJ1-2; 12 bases map to TRBD1. Germline V CDR1 and CDR2: SGHRS, YFSETQ. The CDR3 sequence is 14 residues long. V gave up 3 bases and J gave up 6 bases; unmatched junction bases: 3.

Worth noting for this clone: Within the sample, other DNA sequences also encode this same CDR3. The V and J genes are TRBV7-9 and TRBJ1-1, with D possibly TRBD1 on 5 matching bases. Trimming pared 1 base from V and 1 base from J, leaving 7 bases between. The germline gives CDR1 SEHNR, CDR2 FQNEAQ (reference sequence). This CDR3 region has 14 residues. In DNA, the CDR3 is TGTGCCAGCAGCTTAGGGCAGGGGAACACTGAAGCTTTCTTT. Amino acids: CASSLGQGNTEAFF.

CDR3 DNA sequence: TGCGCCAGCAGCCAGAAAGGGGGGAACACTGAAGCTTTCTTT. Amino acids: CASSQKGGNTEAFF. The chain carries TRBV5-1 and TRBJ1-1, with a possible D match to TRBD1 (6 bases). Germline V gene data show CDR1 as SGHRS and CDR2 as YFSETQ. This CDR3 spans 14 amino acids. The germline V and J ends were trimmed by 4 bases and 1 base, with 11 bases remaining between them.

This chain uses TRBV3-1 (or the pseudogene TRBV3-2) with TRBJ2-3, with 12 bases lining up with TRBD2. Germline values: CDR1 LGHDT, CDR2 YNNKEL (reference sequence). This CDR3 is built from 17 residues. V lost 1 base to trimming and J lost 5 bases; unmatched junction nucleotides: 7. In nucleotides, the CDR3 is TGTGCCAGCAGCCAAGCGCTAGCGGGGGGGGCGCGAGATACGCAGTATTTT. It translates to CASSQALAGGARDTQYF.